The rows below give T cell receptor beta chains drawn from one sample of a study of human T cells and chemical hapten exposure. Via MiXCR, TCRdb re-called the RACE reads, giving one row per CDR3 protein. The repertoire includes some 84,000 distinct CDR3 sequences, 7.5% to 9.5% of them detected once, and 2.6% sits in the top ten. The sequencing used whole blood, collected in connection with sensitization to the hapten diphenylcyclopropenone (DPC). The source is a man aged 40-49 years with alopecia areata. Some clones in this sample may be carry-over from other donors' samples. Both conserved end residues are part of each CDR3. The D gene is left open where the match is weak. Rows give clone size only sometimes, using once, few, many, or a class for an expanded clone.

V gene: TRBV20-1
D gene: -
J gene: TRBJ1-3
clone size: many
CDR3 DNA: TGCAGTGCTAGTGGGGGGGCTGGAAACACCATATATTTT
CDR3 protein: CSASGGAGNTIYF

V gene: TRBV10-3
D gene: -
J gene: TRBJ2-3
clone size: many
CDR3 DNA: TGTGCCATCAGTGAGTCCATCGGGACAGATACGCAGTATTTT
CDR3 protein: CAISESIGTDTQYF

V gene: TRBV5-1
D gene: -
J gene: TRBJ2-3
clone size: many
CDR3 DNA: TGCGCCAGCAGTTTTGACAGGTCTGCAGATACGCAGTATTTT
CDR3 protein: CASSFDRSADTQYF

V gene: TRBV6-2/TRBV6-3
D gene: -
J gene: TRBJ1-1
clone size: few
CDR3 DNA: TGTGCCAGCCGGCGGGGGGAGAACACTGAAGCTTTCTTT
CDR3 protein: CASRRGENTEAFF

V gene: TRBV7-9
D gene: -
J gene: TRBJ1-6
clone size: many
CDR3 DNA: TGTGCCAGCAGCTTAGTTCGGGGGTCGAATTCACCCCTCCACTTT
CDR3 protein: CASSLVRGSNSPLHF

V gene: TRBV2
D gene: -
J gene: TRBJ2-3
clone size: many
CDR3 DNA: TGTGCCAGCGGGGCAGGAGATACGCAGTATTTT
CDR3 protein: CASGAGDTQYF

V gene: TRBV6-1
D gene: TRBD2
J gene: TRBJ2-1
clone size: many
CDR3 DNA: TGTGCCAGCAGTGACCTAGCGGGAGTGGGTGAGCAGTTCTTC
CDR3 protein: CASSDLAGVGEQFF

V gene: TRBV2
D gene: TRBD1
J gene: TRBJ1-6
clone size: few
CDR3 DNA: TGTGCCAGCAGTGAAGGGGACAGGGATGATTCACCCCTCCACTTT
CDR3 protein: CASSEGDRDDSPLHF

V gene: TRBV6-2/TRBV6-3
D gene: -
J gene: TRBJ1-5
clone size: few
CDR3 DNA: TGTGCCAGCAGTTATGGAGGGGTGGATCAGCCCCAGCATTTT
CDR3 protein: CASSYGGVDQPQHF

V gene: TRBV30
D gene: TRBD1
J gene: TRBJ1-1
clone size: many
CDR3 DNA: TGTGCCTGGAGTGTTTTGGGACAGCCTTTTACTGAAGCTTTCTTT
CDR3 protein: CAWSVLGQPFTEAFF

V gene: TRBV14
D gene: TRBD2
J gene: TRBJ2-3
clone size: -
CDR3 DNA: TGTGCCAGCAGCCAGGGCCTAGCGGGAGTCGGGACAGATACGCAGTATTTT
CDR3 protein: CASSQGLAGVGTDTQYF

V gene: TRBV9
D gene: -
J gene: TRBJ2-4
clone size: -
CDR3 DNA: TGTGCCAGCAGCCAGGGCTTGGCCAAAAACATTCAGTACTTC
CDR3 protein: CASSQGLAKNIQYF

V gene: TRBV3-1
D gene: -
J gene: TRBJ2-7
clone size: few
CDR3 DNA: TGTGCCAGCAGCCAAGATCGGCTCCGAACTTACGAGCAGTACTTC
CDR3 protein: CASSQDRLRTYEQYF

V gene: TRBV6-6
D gene: -
J gene: TRBJ2-5
clone size: -
CDR3 DNA: TGTGCCAGCAGTTACTCGTCAAGGAGACAAGAGACCCAGTACTTC
CDR3 protein: CASSYSSRRQETQYF

V gene: TRBV7-2
D gene: -
J gene: TRBJ2-6
clone size: many
CDR3 DNA: TGTGCCAGCAGCTTAGCTGGGGTTGGGGCCAACGTCCTGACTTTC
CDR3 protein: CASSLAGVGANVLTF

V gene: TRBV6-5
D gene: -
J gene: TRBJ1-6
clone size: many
CDR3 DNA: TGTGCCAGATTTCTGGGGTTGGGGTCACCCCTCCACTTT
CDR3 protein: CARFLGLGSPLHF

V gene: TRBV7-9
D gene: -
J gene: TRBJ2-3
clone size: -
CDR3 DNA: TGTTTGCCGGGACCCGAATTACATACGCAGTATTTT
CDR3 protein: CLPGPELHTQYF

V gene: TRBV3-1
D gene: -
J gene: TRBJ1-2
clone size: -
CDR3 DNA: TGTGCCAGCAGCCAAGATCCGTCGACAGCTGGCTACACCTTC
CDR3 protein: CASSQDPSTAGYTF

V gene: TRBV7-3
D gene: TRBD1
J gene: TRBJ2-1
clone size: many
CDR3 DNA: TGTGCCAGCAGCCCAGGGACAGGGAGTGAGCAGTTCTTC
CDR3 protein: CASSPGTGSEQFF

V gene: TRBV11-2
D gene: TRBD2
J gene: TRBJ2-1
clone size: -
CDR3 DNA: TGTGCCAGCAGCTTTATTCGGGAGGAGTTCTTC
CDR3 protein: CASSFIREEFF

V gene: TRBV3-1
D gene: -
J gene: TRBJ2-6
clone size: few
CDR3 DNA: TGTGCCAGCAGCCACAGCAGGGTACCTCAGGGGGCCAACGTCCTGACTTTC
CDR3 protein: CASSHSRVPQGANVLTF

V gene: TRBV5-4
D gene: -
J gene: TRBJ2-3
clone size: few
CDR3 DNA: TGTGCCAGTGGTGGCATTACAGATACGCAGTATTTT
CDR3 protein: CASGGITDTQYF

V gene: TRBV29-1
D gene: -
J gene: TRBJ1-2
clone size: -
CDR3 DNA: TGCAGCGTTGTGACTTGGGGGGGGGGTTATGGCTACACCTTC
CDR3 protein: CSVVTWGGGYGYTF

V gene: TRBV7-9
D gene: TRBD2
J gene: TRBJ2-7
clone size: many
CDR3 DNA: TGTGCCAGCAGCTTAGCGCAAGGGACTAGCGTTACCTACGAGCAGTACTTC
CDR3 protein: CASSLAQGTSVTYEQYF

V gene: TRBV7-8
D gene: -
J gene: TRBJ2-1
clone size: -
CDR3 DNA: TGTGCCAGCAGCTCCCTCGGGGGTGAGCAGTTCTTC
CDR3 protein: CASSSLGGEQFF

V gene: TRBV29-1
D gene: -
J gene: TRBJ1-1
clone size: many
CDR3 DNA: TGCAGTGGGGGGTCGGGGGACACTGAAGCTTTCTTT
CDR3 protein: CSGGSGDTEAFF

V gene: TRBV9
D gene: -
J gene: TRBJ2-1
clone size: -
CDR3 DNA: TGTGCCAGCAGCGTAGGCCAGTACAATGAGCAGTTCTTC
CDR3 protein: CASSVGQYNEQFF

V gene: TRBV21-1
D gene: -
J gene: TRBJ2-1
clone size: many
CDR3 DNA: TGTGCCAGCAGCAAAATCGCAGTTCCACCCCAGCGGAGATCCTACAATGAGCAGTTCTTC
CDR3 protein: CASSKIAVPPQRRSYNEQFF

V gene: TRBV20-1
D gene: -
J gene: TRBJ2-7
clone size: many
CDR3 DNA: TGCAGTGTCAGTTTGCGGCGGGACTACGAGCAGTACTTC
CDR3 protein: CSVSLRRDYEQYF

V gene: TRBV5-6
D gene: TRBD1
J gene: TRBJ2-3
clone size: few
CDR3 DNA: TGTGCCAGCAGCTGGACAGGGGGCGGCACAGATACGCAGTATTTT
CDR3 protein: CASSWTGGGTDTQYF

V gene: TRBV7-9
D gene: TRBD1
J gene: TRBJ2-5
clone size: -
CDR3 DNA: TGTGCCAGCAGCGTCGACAGGGGCGGAGAGACCCAGTACTTC
CDR3 protein: CASSVDRGGETQYF

V gene: TRBV6-1
D gene: -
J gene: TRBJ2-1
clone size: many
CDR3 DNA: TGTGCCAGCATAGAGGGGTCTTCCCCCTACAATGAGCAGTTCTTC
CDR3 protein: CASIEGSSPYNEQFF

V gene: TRBV11-3
D gene: TRBD1
J gene: TRBJ2-5
clone size: many
CDR3 DNA: TGTGCCAGCAGCGCGACAGGGAAAGAGACCCAGTACTTC
CDR3 protein: CASSATGKETQYF

V gene: TRBV29-1
D gene: TRBD2
J gene: TRBJ2-5
clone size: many
CDR3 DNA: TGCAGCGTTGTACTAGCGGGAAAGGAGACCCAGTACTTC
CDR3 protein: CSVVLAGKETQYF

V gene: TRBV18
D gene: -
J gene: TRBJ1-6
clone size: many
CDR3 DNA: TGTGCCAGCTCAACAGGGATCAATAATTCACCCCTCCACTTT
CDR3 protein: CASSTGINNSPLHF

V gene: TRBV28
D gene: -
J gene: TRBJ2-4
clone size: many
CDR3 DNA: TGTGCCAGCAACGCAGCGTTAGCCAAAAACATTCAGTACTTC
CDR3 protein: CASNAALAKNIQYF

V gene: TRBV29-1
D gene: -
J gene: TRBJ1-1
clone size: many
CDR3 DNA: TGCAGCGTTGTAGGGACGAACACTGAAGCTTTCTTT
CDR3 protein: CSVVGTNTEAFF

V gene: TRBV20-1
D gene: -
J gene: TRBJ1-2
clone size: many
CDR3 DNA: TGCAGTGCTAGAGATGTTTTAGGGTATGGCTACACCTTC
CDR3 protein: CSARDVLGYGYTF

V gene: TRBV6-2/TRBV6-3
D gene: -
J gene: TRBJ2-5
clone size: -
CDR3 DNA: TGTGCCAGCAGTTACTCGACCAGCGGGTATGAGGGGACCCAGTACTTC
CDR3 protein: CASSYSTSGYEGTQYF

V gene: TRBV7-2
D gene: TRBD1
J gene: TRBJ1-4
clone size: many
CDR3 DNA: TGTGCCAGCAGCTACATAAACTACAGGGGGAAGAATGAAAAACTGTTTTTT
CDR3 protein: CASSYINYRGKNEKLFF